These 22 T cell receptor beta chains share one sample of origin, sequenced in a study of T cells in Graves' hyperthyroidism and ophthalmopathy. TCR beta CDR3 regions were amplified from RNA. RT-PCR in the first round (using the HTBI primer set) targeted the TCR CDR3. TCRdb recomputed calls from the multiplex PCR reads with MiXCR, one row per CDR3 protein. This sample yields 250,000 to 300,000 distinct CDR3 sequences, of which about 14% are seen a single time; about 8% belongs to the top ten. The specimen sequenced was blood. The source of these receptors is a woman between 25 and 40 years old with Graves' hyperthyroidism that later progressed to Graves' ophthalmopathy.

This clonotype was seen repeatedly, ten times or more. CDR3 amino acids: CASSADLAGYGYTF. CDR3 bases: TGTGCCAGCAGCGCAGATTTGGCAGGCTATGGCTACACCTTC. V usage is TRBV2 and J usage is TRBJ1-2; D remains ambiguous. This CDR3 has 14 amino acids. The germline V gene encodes CDR1 SNHLY and CDR2 FYNNEI. The V end lost 6 bases, the J end lost 4 bases, and 15 bases lay between the germline ends.

This clonotype was found a few times. The chain uses TRBV9 and TRBJ2-1; D gene ambiguous. This CDR3 spans 15 amino acids. V was trimmed by 0 bases and J by 0 bases, leaving 7 bases between them. Germline CDR1 reads SGDLS; CDR2 reads YYNGEE. The CDR3 is CASSVGASSYNEQFF. CDR3 coding DNA: TGTGCCAGCAGCGTAGGAGCGAGCTCCTACAATGAGCAGTTCTTC. The full variable domain, completed using reference TRBV9 and TRBJ2-1, is DSGVTQTPKHLITATGQRVTLRCSPRSGDLSVYWYQQSLDQGLQFLIQYYNGEERAKGNILERFSAQQFPDLHSELNLSSLELGDSALYFCASSVGASSYNEQFFGPGTRLTVL.

Many counts were recorded for this clonotype. The gene calls are TRBV20-1 and TRBJ2-5, with 13 bases lining up with TRBD2. The V segment lost 3 bases and the J segment 4 bases; nucleotides outside the gene matches: 8. The CDR3 has 16 residues. Germline V gene lookup returns CDR1 DFQATT and CDR2 SNEGSKA (reference sequence). CDR3 coding DNA: TGCAGTGCTAGGGACAGGACTAGCGGGAGTGGAGAGACCCAGTACTTC. It encodes CSARDRTSGSGETQYF.

The chain is built from TRBV6-2 or TRBV6-3 and TRBJ1-6, with a weak D call TRBD1 (5 bases). Deletions cut 2 bases from V and 13 bases from J, with 9 bases between. Germline CDR1 is MNHEY and CDR2 is SVGEGT. This CDR3 spans 12 amino acids. The CDR3 loop is CASSYEGSPLHF. The CDR3 DNA sequence: TGTGCCAGCAGTTACGAGGGGTCCCCCCTCCACTTT.

This clonotype was seen a few times. The chain joins TRBV7-9 to TRBJ2-7, with 8 bases fitting TRBD2. This CDR3 has 14 amino acids. The junction had 4 bases not matched to a gene; V was cut back by 4 bases and J by 2 bases. Germline-derived CDR1 and CDR2 are SEHNR and FQNEAQ (reference sequence). The CDR3 here is CASSSERGTYEQYF. The DNA for the CDR3 is TGTGCCAGCAGCTCAGAGCGGGGGACCTACGAGCAGTACTTC.

The gene calls are TRBV19 and TRBJ1-3; 10 bases are a match to TRBD1. Germline CDR1 and CDR2: LNHDA and SQIVND (reference sequence). V lost 10 bases and J lost 3; bases outside the gene matches: 9. The CDR3 has 15 amino acids. The chain's CDR3 is CATTSGQGGGNTIYF. The CDR3 DNA reads TGTGCCACGACTTCCGGACAGGGGGGTGGAAACACCATATATTTT.

This clonotype was seen at least ten times. The CDR3 protein is CSAPFPSSGSSYEQYF. CDR3 DNA: TGCAGTGCCCCCTTTCCCTCTAGCGGGAGTAGCTACGAGCAGTACTTC. The V gene is TRBV20-1, the J gene TRBJ2-7, with TRBD2 identical over 10 bases. The germline V gene encodes CDR1 DFQATT and CDR2 SNEGSKA (reference sequence). V lost 6 bases and J lost 3; bases outside the gene matches: 14. The CDR3 loop spans 16 amino acids.

The V and J genes are TRBV28 and TRBJ2-1; 9 nucleotides align to TRBD1. The CDR3 is 14 amino acids. CDR1 and CDR2 from the germline V gene are MDHEN and SYDVKM. The J segment lost 4 bases and the V segment lost 5 bases, leaving 3 bases of the junction unmatched. Written as DNA, the CDR3 is TGTGCCAGCAGTACCGGGACAGGGTACAATGAGCAGTTCTTC. Residues: CASSTGTGYNEQFF.

This clonotype was counted at least ten times. The genes are TRBV4-1 and TRBJ1-1, with TRBD1 matching 7 bases. The length of the CDR3 is 15 residues. Germline values: CDR1 MGHRA, CDR2 YSYEKL. V lost 10 bases, J lost 3 bases, and 14 bases stayed unmatched. The CDR3 DNA follows: TGCGCCACTCTCAAGGAGGGGGCAGGGTACACTGAAGCTTTCTTT. Its protein product is CATLKEGAGYTEAFF.

This clonotype was picked up many times. The gene calls are TRBV29-1 and TRBJ2-2; no reliable D call. There are 13 residues in the CDR3. Germline CDR1 is SQVTM and CDR2 is ANQGSEA. The V end lost 4 bases, the J end lost 6 bases, and 12 bases lay between the germline ends. The CDR3 loop reads CSVGKGNSGELFF. In nucleotides, the CDR3 is TGCAGCGTTGGAAAGGGAAATTCCGGGGAGCTGTTTTTT.

The rearrangement uses TRBV4-1 and TRBJ2-5; D not certain. V lost 2 bases, J lost 5 bases, and 18 bases lay in between. Germline V gene data show CDR1 as MGHRA and CDR2 as YSYEKL. CDR3 size: 16 residues. The CDR3 reads CASSQISIPYEETQYF. The CDR3 coding sequence is TGCGCCAGCAGCCAAATTTCTATACCGTATGAGGAGACCCAGTACTTC.

This clonotype has at least ten counts. The CDR3 loop is CAISEPGAANTEAFF. The CDR3 DNA follows: TGTGCCATCAGTGAGCCGGGGGCGGCCAACACTGAAGCTTTCTTT. V gene TRBV10-3 combines with J gene TRBJ1-1; D may be TRBD1 (6 bases). The V and J ends lost 2 bases and 2 bases respectively, with 12 bases between them. This CDR3 comprises 15 residues. Germline CDR1 ENHRY, CDR2 SYGVKD.

The sample holds a few counts of this clonotype. The V call is TRBV7-2, the J call TRBJ2-2, with D uncertain. The CDR3 runs to 13 residues. Trimming pared 4 bases from V and 4 bases from J, leaving 7 bases between. Looked up from germline, CDR1 is SGHTA and CDR2 is FQGNSA. This CDR3 reads CASSSLTTGELFF. The CDR3 bases are TGTGCCAGCAGCTCCTTAACCACCGGGGAGCTGTTTTTT. Based on the CDR3 plus reference TRBV7-2 and TRBJ2-2, the full variable domain is GAGVSQSPSNKVTEKGKDVELRCDPISGHTALYWYRQSLGQGLEFLIYFQGNSAPDKSGLPSDRFSAERTGGSVSTLTIQRTQQEDSAVYLCASSSLTTGELFFGEGSRLTVL.

The sample holds many counts of this clonotype. The rearrangement links TRBV7-9 to TRBJ2-7, with D perhaps matching TRBD1 (6 bases). Germline V CDR1 and CDR2: SEHNR, FQNEAQ (reference sequence). This CDR3 contains 14 residues. V was clipped by 3 bases and J by 8 bases, with 17 bases between them. The CDR3 nucleotides are TGTGCCAGCAGCTTGGCGGTGGGGGCAGGACAGCAGTACTTC. It specifies CASSLAVGAGQQYF.

This clonotype was picked up many times. The chain joins TRBV28 to TRBJ1-5; 7 bases fit TRBD1. The ends lost 5 bases at V and 7 bases at J; junction bases unmatched: 5. CDR1 and CDR2 (germline): MDHEN, SYDVKM. The CDR3 sequence is 13 residues long. CDR3 sequence (DNA): TGTGCCAGCAGTACGACAGGGTTCCAGCCCCAGCATTTT. Protein sequence: CASSTTGFQPQHF.

This clonotype showed up many times. Written as DNA, the CDR3 is TGCAGCCTCAACCCCCAGTTAAACAATGAGCAGTTCTTC. Translation: CSLNPQLNNEQFF. The chain has TRBV29-1 and TRBJ2-1; D is unresolved. Germline V gene data show CDR1 as SQVTM and CDR2 as ANQGSEA. CDR3 length: 13 residues. V was clipped by 8 bases and J by 5 bases, with 16 bases between them.

In its sample, this clonotype was seen many times. The CDR3 here is CASSLSRTGETQYF. CDR3 DNA: TGCGCCAGCAGCCTTTCTCGGACTGGGGAGACCCAGTACTTC. This rearrangement joins TRBV4-1 to TRBJ2-5; TRBD2 is a possible D gene (5 bases). Looked up from germline, CDR1 is MGHRA and CDR2 is YSYEKL. This CDR3 contains 14 residues. V was clipped by 4 bases and J by 5 bases, with 14 bases between them.

The CDR3 spells CASSQDVGQLFGNTIYF. CDR3 nucleotides: TGCGCCAGCAGCCAAGATGTGGGACAACTTTTCGGAAACACCATATATTTT. The gene calls are TRBV4-3 and TRBJ1-3, with D perhaps matching TRBD1 (6 bases). This CDR3 spans 17 amino acids. Germline CDR1 reads LGHNA; CDR2 reads YSLEER. V lost 0 bases and J 4 bases, leaving 16 bases between the germline ends.

This clonotype was seen ten or more times. The gene calls are TRBV20-1 and TRBJ2-1; 10 bases are shared with TRBD1. Germline V gene data show CDR1 as DFQATT and CDR2 as SNEGSKA (reference sequence). The CDR3 covers 16 residues. V shed 3 bases, J shed 7 bases, and the junction held 12 bases outside the gene matches. CDR3 sequence: CSARAAGTGVYNEQFF. CDR3 DNA: TGCAGTGCTAGGGCCGCCGGGACAGGGGTTTATAATGAGCAGTTCTTC.

This clonotype was recorded many times. V is TRBV19 and J is TRBJ1-1; D is ambiguous. Looked up from germline, CDR1 is LNHDA and CDR2 is SQIVND (reference sequence). The V end lost 3 bases, the J end lost 4 bases, and 15 bases lay between the germline ends. The CDR3 spans 15 residues. CDR3 sequence: CASSMRPHWGTEAFF. The CDR3, as DNA: TGTGCCAGTAGTATGAGACCCCATTGGGGCACTGAAGCTTTCTTT. Filled out from reference TRBV19 and TRBJ1-1, the complete variable domain reads DGGITQSPKYLFRKEGQNVTLSCEQNLNHDAMYWYRQDPGQGLRLIYYSQIVNDFQKGDIAEGYSVSREKKESFPLTVTSAQKNPTAFYLCASSMRPHWGTEAFFGQGTRLTVV.

In this sample, this clonotype turned up many times. The chain employs TRBV7-2 and TRBJ2-3, with TRBD2 identical over 11 bases. J was trimmed by 0 bases and V by 5 bases; bases with no gene match: 1. There are 15 residues in the CDR3. Germline V gene sequence: CDR1 SGHTA, CDR2 FQGNSA. In DNA, the CDR3 is TGTGCCAGCAGCCGGACTAGCGGGAGCACAGATACGCAGTATTTT. Encoded protein: CASSRTSGSTDTQYF.

This clonotype was counted ten times or more. The CDR3 DNA follows: TGTGCCACCCGGGGCGCAGGGATTCGCAATGAGCAGTTCTTC. Encoded protein: CATRGAGIRNEQFF. The chain uses TRBV24-1 and TRBJ2-1, with D possibly called TRBD1 or TRBD2 (5 bases each). Between the trimmed V and J ends, which lost 9 bases and 6 bases, there was a span of 17 bases. This CDR3 is built from 14 residues. Germline V gene data show CDR1 as KGHDR and CDR2 as SFDVKD.